The 8 T cell receptor beta chains reported below all come from one sample, sequenced in a study of a mutant IDH1 vaccine in newly diagnosed glioma. Data came from immunoSEQ multiplex PCR; TCRdb stores just in-frame clones and leaves some out. The repertoire holds around 32,000 clones, with roughly 77% as singletons. Time point here: week 35, safety follow-up. Each dose of the vaccine consisted of 300 ug of mutant IDH1 20-mer peptide, with topical imiquimod. For these receptors, no antigen is known. Material: PBMCs, obtained from a glioma patient whose treatment included an IDH1 peptide vaccine. The receptors were gathered from a man between 40 and 49 years old with glioma. Some clones in this sample may be carry-over from other donors' samples.

The chain joins TRBV4-2 to TRBJ1-3; D uncertain. Germline CDR1 reads LGHNA; CDR2 reads YNFKEQ. The CDR3 length is 13 residues. V lost 6 bases to trimming and J lost 2 bases, with 8 bases between them. The chain's CDR3 is CASRGAPGNTIYF. As DNA, the CDR3 is TGTGCCAGCAGAGGCGCTCCTGGAAACACCATATATTTT.

V gene TRBV30 combines with J gene TRBJ1-2; D remains unclear. V was trimmed by 4 bases and J by 10 bases, leaving 19 bases between them. The CDR3 length is 13 residues. CDR1 and CDR2 (germline): GTSNPN, SVGIG (reference sequence). The CDR3 reads CAWMGWAGGVYTF. DNA of the CDR3: TGTGCCTGGATGGGTTGGGCAGGCGGAGTCTACACCTTC.

J is TRBJ1-1 and V is TRBV6-9; D not certain. The CDR3 has 17 amino acids. The germline V gene encodes CDR1 MNHGY and CDR2 SVAAGI. Trimming stripped 2 bases from V and 1 base from J, with 17 bases between. The CDR3 DNA sequence: TGTGCCAGCAGTTATCGTGCCCATCCCCGACAGAACACTGAAGCTTTCTTT. Protein sequence: CASSYRAHPRQNTEAFF.

This chain connects TRBV2 to TRBJ1-5, with D hard to call. The CDR3 consists of 13 residues. Deletions cut 6 bases from V and 3 bases from J, with 9 bases between. The germline V gene has CDR1 SNHLY and CDR2 FYNNEI. The CDR3 here is CASRIRLNQPQHF. The CDR3 DNA reads TGTGCCAGCAGAATCAGGCTCAATCAGCCCCAGCATTTT.

This clone was observed once. This chain connects TRBV19 to TRBJ2-5, with D perhaps TRBD1 or TRBD2 (6 bases each). CDR1 LNHDA and CDR2 SQIVND come from the germline V gene (reference sequence). The V end was cut by 3 bases, the J end by 4 bases, with 15 bases between. This CDR3 spans 15 amino acids. CDR3 DNA sequence: TGTGCCAGTAGTATGAATAGGGGGGCCGGAGAGACCCAGTACTTC. Translating gives CASSMNRGAGETQYF.

The table lists this clone with a few counts. The rearrangement links TRBV4-1 to TRBJ1-5, with 10 nucleotides matching TRBD1. After removal of 2 bases from V and 6 bases from J, the junction contained 4 bases not matched to a gene. Germline V CDR1 and CDR2: MGHRA, YSYEKL. This CDR3 spans 15 amino acids. The DNA for the CDR3 is TGCGCCAGCAGCCAAACTAGACAGGGGGCTCAGCCCCAGCATTTT. As protein: CASSQTRQGAQPQHF.

The gene calls are TRBV9 and TRBJ1-5, with a tentative D call TRBD1 (5 bases). V shed 2 bases and J shed 5 bases, with 5 bases lying between them. The CDR3 covers 12 residues. From germline, CDR1 is SGDLS and CDR2 YYNGEE. The CDR3 here is CASSVTDQPQHF. In DNA, the CDR3 is TGTGCCAGCAGCGTGACAGATCAGCCCCAGCATTTT.

This clone is a singleton in its sample. The chain links TRBV5-1 to TRBJ2-3; 7 bases match TRBD2. CDR1 SGHRS and CDR2 YFSETQ come from the germline V gene. V shed 4 bases and J 0 bases; nucleotides not matched to a gene: 2. This CDR3 region has 14 residues. CDR3 region: CASSERGSTDTQYF. CDR3 nucleotide sequence: TGCGCCAGCAGCGAGCGGGGCAGCACAGATACGCAGTATTTT.